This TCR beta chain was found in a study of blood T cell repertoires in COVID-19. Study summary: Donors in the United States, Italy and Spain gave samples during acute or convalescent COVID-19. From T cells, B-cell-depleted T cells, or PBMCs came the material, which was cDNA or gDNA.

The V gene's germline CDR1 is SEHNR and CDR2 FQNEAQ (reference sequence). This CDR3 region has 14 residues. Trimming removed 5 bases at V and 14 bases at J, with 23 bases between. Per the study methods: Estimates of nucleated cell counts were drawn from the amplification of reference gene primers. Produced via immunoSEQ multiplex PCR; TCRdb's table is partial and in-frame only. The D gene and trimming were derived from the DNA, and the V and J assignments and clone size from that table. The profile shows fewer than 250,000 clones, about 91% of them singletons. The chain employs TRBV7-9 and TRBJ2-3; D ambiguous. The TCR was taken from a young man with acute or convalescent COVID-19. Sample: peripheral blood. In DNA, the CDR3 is TGTGCCAGCAGCCACCTCGACGGTAGCTGGGTGCGGTATTTT. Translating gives CASSHLDGSWVRYF.